These T cell receptor beta chains were read from a single sample in a study of siplizumab effects on memory and regulatory T cells. Repertoires were generated with immunoSEQ multiplex PCR, while TCRdb's copy carries only in-frame clones and drops some. Of 80,000 to 130,000 clones in the sample, under 95% were seen once. The specimen sequenced was Tregs sorted from blood. The receptors originated from a human donor in good health. Both conserved end residues are part of each CDR3.

j_call v_call cdr3_aa
TRBJ2-7 TRBV11-3 CASSLVAGYEQYF
TRBJ2-7 TRBV7-3 CASSRGASYEQYF
TRBJ2-1 TRBV6-1 CASSEELSAAGGVEQFF
TRBJ2-2 TRBV23-1 CASSLDSGRVNTGELFF
TRBJ2-4 TRBV10-2 CAGADRQNIQYF
TRBJ1-2 TRBV5-1 CASSSGQENYGYTF
TRBJ1-4 TRBV5-4 CASSSLGGVGEKLFF
TRBJ2-5 TRBV5-4 CASSWLAGGPSQETQYF
TRBJ2-1 TRBV27 CASTSGRSSYNEQFF
TRBJ2-3 TRBV10-1 CASSGGLAGRSTDTQYF
TRBJ2-2 TRBV9 CASSPRQGRNTGELFF
TRBJ2-7 TRBV5-4 CASSGGLAGSTYEQYF
TRBJ2-1 TRBV30 CAWTVGDEQFF
TRBJ2-7 TRBV5-6 CASSFKGRATYEQYF
TRBJ2-7 TRBV6-6 CASSSADSRYEQYF
TRBJ2-2 TRBV10-3 CATKGWGNTGELFF
TRBJ2-3 TRBV5-4 CASSLVRASVYTDTQYF
TRBJ2-1 TRBV10-1 CASSPRTSGEDNEQFF
TRBJ2-5 TRBV2 CASLGGETQYF
TRBJ2-7 TRBV11-2 CASSLGRTPIYEQYF
TRBJ2-7 TRBV14 CASSQDLYEQYF
TRBJ2-1 TRBV12-2 CASRLAPTVSYNEQFF
TRBJ2-2 TRBV6-8 CASRETSGTGELFF
TRBJ2-7 TRBV19 CASSIGSGQGSSYEQYF
TRBJ2-3 TRBV19 CASSGGLAGGEVNTQYF
TRBJ2-7 TRBV6-5 CASSRGLAGVYEQYF
TRBJ2-5 TRBV11-2 CASTPSGGEETQYF
TRBJ2-1 TRBV4-1 CASSQEGRQDNEQFF
TRBJ2-3 TRBV7-9 CASTSRNTDTQYF
TRBJ2-3 TRBV6-6 CASSSGSSTQYF
TRBJ1-1 TRBV19 CASNFNTANTEAFF
TRBJ2-1 TRBV11-2 CASSLVAGKSYNEQFF
TRBJ2-2 TRBV9 CASSPQGAGTGELFF
TRBJ2-2 TRBV2 CASNFLGAGTGELFF
TRBJ1-2 TRBV2 CASSVGQAMGYTF
TRBJ2-7 TRBV27 CASNPTSGRRYEQYF
TRBJ2-5 TRBV19 CASNNGRGETQYF
TRBJ2-7 TRBV7-8 CASSFRGLSYEQYF
TRBJ2-7 TRBV19 CASSAPGQGEREQYF
TRBJ2-1 TRBV28 CASSWRNEQFF
TRBJ2-7 TRBV6-6 CASSPRSHEQYF
TRBJ2-5 TRBV18 CASSPPGFQETQYF
TRBJ2-2 TRBV5-1 CASSWDQPSGELFF
TRBJ2-1 TRBV5-1 CASSSGTGYNEQFF
TRBJ1-2 TRBV5-8 CASSFTSGARGGYTF
TRBJ1-2 TRBV7-9 CASSPDRGQGYTF
TRBJ2-1 TRBV9 CASSSRTAFPYNEQFF
TRBJ2-2 TRBV7-3 CASSLRGTGELFF
TRBJ2-2 TRBV5-1 CASSLATNTGELFF
TRBJ1-1 TRBV6-6 CASSYSAGKAFF
TRBJ2-3 TRBV9 CASSVVGLTTDTQYF
TRBJ1-5 TRBV19 CASSNDRGPSNQPQHF
TRBJ1-1 TRBV19 CASSIRGFTEAFF
TRBJ2-7 TRBV5-1 CASSLDGSSYEQYF
TRBJ2-3 TRBV7-2 CASSLRGGKGTDTQYF
TRBJ1-1 TRBV9 CASSVVHSANTEAFF
TRBJ2-1 TRBV9 CASSVSLGAGLNEQFF
TRBJ2-1 TRBV5-4 CASSRTSGSFDEQFF
NA TRBV14 CASSQVHEQYF
TRBJ2-7 TRBV30 CAWAPTRFAPYEQYF